This TCR beta chain was obtained from a study of cytomegalovirus exposure and HLA in healthy donors. About the study: A prior analysis found 95 million to 140 million unique TCR beta sequences from around 190 million T cells. Notes on the study in general: Per a prior analysis, the majority of TCR beta V segments were productive roughly 90% or roughly 30% of the time. The listing of roughly 160 TCR beta chains classed them as cytomegalovirus-associated.

Remarks on this clone: Its antigen remains unidentified. At the DNA level, this CDR3 is encoded by other sequences in the same sample as well.

Everyone who donated was a healthy bone marrow donor. This CDR3 contains 15 residues. Germline CDR1 reads MDHEN; CDR2 reads SYDVKM. The V and J ends lost 6 bases and 2 bases respectively, with 11 bases between them. The study ran its PCR with 60 Vbeta and 13 Jbeta primers. Produced via immunoSEQ multiplex PCR; TCRdb's table is partial and in-frame only. The sample contains about 140,000 clones, around four fifths of which appear only once. This chain links TRBV28 with TRBJ1-6, with D unclear. Input material: PBMCs. The source is a middle-aged man in good health and CMV-seronegative. CDR3 coding DNA: TGTGCCAGCAGACCGACCGGGACCTATAATTCACCCCTCCACTTT. It is translated as CASRPTGTYNSPLHF.